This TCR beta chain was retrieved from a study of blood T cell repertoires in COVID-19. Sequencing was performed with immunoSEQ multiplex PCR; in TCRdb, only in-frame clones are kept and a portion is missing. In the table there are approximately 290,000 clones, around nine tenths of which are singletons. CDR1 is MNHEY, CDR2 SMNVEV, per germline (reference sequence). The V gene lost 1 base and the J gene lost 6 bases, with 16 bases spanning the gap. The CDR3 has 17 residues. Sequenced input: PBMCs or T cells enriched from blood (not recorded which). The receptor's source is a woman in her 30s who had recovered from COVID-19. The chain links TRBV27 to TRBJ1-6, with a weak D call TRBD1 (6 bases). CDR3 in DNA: TGTGCCAGCAGTTTATTAGGAGCGGGACAACTTAATTCACCCCTCCACTTT. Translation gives CASSLLGAGQLNSPLHF.